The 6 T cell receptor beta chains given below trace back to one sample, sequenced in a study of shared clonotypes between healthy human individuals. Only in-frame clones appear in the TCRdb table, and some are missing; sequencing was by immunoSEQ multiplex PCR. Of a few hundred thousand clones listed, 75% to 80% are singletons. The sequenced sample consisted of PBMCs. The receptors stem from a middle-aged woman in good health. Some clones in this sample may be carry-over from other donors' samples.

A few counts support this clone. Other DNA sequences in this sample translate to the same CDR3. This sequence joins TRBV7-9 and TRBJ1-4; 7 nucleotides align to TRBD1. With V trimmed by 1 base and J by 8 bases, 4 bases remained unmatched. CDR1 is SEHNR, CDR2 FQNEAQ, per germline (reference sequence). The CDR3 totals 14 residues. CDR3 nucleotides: TGTGCCAGCAGCTTAGGACAGGGAGGCGAAAAACTGTTTTTT. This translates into CASSLGQGGEKLFF. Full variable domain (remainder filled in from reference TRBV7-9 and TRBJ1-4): DTGVSQNPRHKITKRGQNVTFRCDPISEHNRLYWYRQTLGQGPEFLTYFQNEAQLEKSRLLSDRFSAERPKGSFSTLEIQRTEQGDSAMYLCASSLGQGGEKLFFGSGTQLSVL.

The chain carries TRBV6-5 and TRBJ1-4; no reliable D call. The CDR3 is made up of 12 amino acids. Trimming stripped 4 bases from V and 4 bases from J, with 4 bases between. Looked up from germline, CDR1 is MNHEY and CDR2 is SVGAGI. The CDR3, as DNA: TGTGCCAGCAGTTCAAGTAATGAAAAACTGTTTTTT. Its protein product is CASSSSNEKLFF.

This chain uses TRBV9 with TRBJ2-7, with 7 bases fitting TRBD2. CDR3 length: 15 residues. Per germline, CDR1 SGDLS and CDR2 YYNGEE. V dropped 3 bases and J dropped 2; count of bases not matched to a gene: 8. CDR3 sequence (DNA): TGTGCCAGCAGCGAGGGGCTAGCGGCCGCCTACGAGCAGTACTTC. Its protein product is CASSEGLAAAYEQYF.

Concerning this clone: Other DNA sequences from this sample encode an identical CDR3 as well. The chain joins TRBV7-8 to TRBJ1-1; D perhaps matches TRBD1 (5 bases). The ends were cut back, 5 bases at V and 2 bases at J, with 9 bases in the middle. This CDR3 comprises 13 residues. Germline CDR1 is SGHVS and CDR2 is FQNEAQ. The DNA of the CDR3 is TGTGCCAGCAGCCTCGACAGAAACACTGAAGCTTTCTTT. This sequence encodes CASSLDRNTEAFF.

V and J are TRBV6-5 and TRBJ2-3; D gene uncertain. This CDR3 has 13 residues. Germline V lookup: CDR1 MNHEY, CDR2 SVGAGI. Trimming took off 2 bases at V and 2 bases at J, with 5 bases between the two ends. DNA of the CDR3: TGTGCCAGCAGTTACAGGTACACAGATACGCAGTATTTT. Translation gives CASSYRYTDTQYF.

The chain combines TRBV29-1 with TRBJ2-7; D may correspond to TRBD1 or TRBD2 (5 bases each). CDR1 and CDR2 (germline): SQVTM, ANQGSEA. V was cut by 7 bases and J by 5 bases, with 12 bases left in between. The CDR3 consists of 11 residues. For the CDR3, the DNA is TGCAGCGCCCTCCGGGACCACGAGCAGTACTTC. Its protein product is CSALRDHEQYF.